The 20 T cell receptor beta chains below all came from one sample that was sequenced in a study of blood T cell repertoires in COVID-19. This table comes from immunoSEQ multiplex PCR, and its TCRdb copy is limited to in-frame clones, with some not included. The table has about 280,000 clones, around nine tenths seen once. Sequenced sample: PBMCs or T cells enriched from blood (not recorded which). The origin of the receptors is a woman in her thirties or forties who had recovered from COVID-19.

This chain links TRBV9 with TRBJ1-1; the D gene is possibly TRBD1 (5 bases). Germline values: CDR1 SGDLS, CDR2 YYNGEE. Deletions cut 6 bases from V and 2 bases from J, with 17 bases between. The CDR3 has 15 amino acids. CDR3 protein: CASTRGIQGNTEAFF. CDR3 bases: TGTGCCAGCACCCGTGGGATTCAGGGAAACACTGAAGCTTTCTTT. The full variable domain, rest sourced from reference TRBV9 and TRBJ1-1, is DSGVTQTPKHLITATGQRVTLRCSPRSGDLSVYWYQQSLDQGLQFLIQYYNGEERAKGNILERFSAQQFPDLHSELNLSSLELGDSALYFCASTRGIQGNTEAFFGQGTRLTVV.

The DNA for the CDR3 is TGTGCCACCAGTGATTTCGGACAGGGGAGTTCGGATGGTATTGAGCAGTTCTTC. Protein sequence: CATSDFGQGSSDGIEQFF. The V and J genes are TRBV24-1 and TRBJ2-1; the match to TRBD1 covers 9 bases. Germline assignment: CDR1 KGHDR and CDR2 SFDVKD. Trimming at V came to 1 base and at J to 9 bases, leaving 15 bases not matched to a gene. The CDR3 extends over 18 amino acids.

This rearrangement joins TRBV3-1 (or the pseudogene TRBV3-2) to TRBJ2-1; 8 bases align to TRBD1. Germline CDR1 reads LGHDT; CDR2 reads YNNKEL (reference sequence). V shed 3 bases and J 12 bases; nucleotides not matched to a gene: 10. The CDR3 is 14 amino acids. CDR3 in DNA: TGTGCCAGCAGCCACACAGCAGGGGGCGCCGTGCAGTTCTTC. Its translation is CASSHTAGGAVQFF.

V and J are TRBV10-2 and TRBJ2-3, with D possibly TRBD2 on 6 matching bases. V gave up 3 bases and J gave up 4 bases, with 8 bases separating them. CDR1 is WSHSY and CDR2 is SAAADI in the germline V gene. The CDR3 totals 13 residues. This CDR3 is CASSETSSDTQYF. CDR3 sequence (DNA): TGCGCCAGCAGTGAAACTAGCTCAGATACGCAGTATTTT.

This clone was recorded a few times. This chain's CDR3 is CATSLPARDEKLFF. In DNA, the CDR3 is TGTGCCACCAGCCTCCCCGCCAGGGATGAAAAACTGTTTTTT. The chain has TRBV15 and TRBJ1-4; possible D gene TRBD1, 5 bases. The CDR3 has 14 amino acids. Trimming removed 5 bases at V and 6 bases at J, with 13 bases between. The germline CDR1 and CDR2 sequences are LNHNV and YYDKDF (reference sequence). Complete variable domain (other parts from reference TRBV15 and TRBJ1-4): DAMVIQNPRYQVTQFGKPVTLSCSQTLNHNVMYWYQQKSSQAPKLLFHYYDKDFNNEADTPDNFQSRRPNTSFCFLDIRSPGLGDTAMYLCATSLPARDEKLFFGSGTQLSVL.

This clone was found a few times. V and J are TRBV5-5 and TRBJ1-6; TRBD1 aligns across 9 bases. The length of the CDR3 is 15 residues. V trimming: 3 bases; J trimming: 6 bases; junction bases outside the gene matches: 4. Germline V gives CDR1 SGHKS, CDR2 YYEKEE (reference sequence). In DNA form, the CDR3 reads TGTGCCAGCAGCTCGTGGACAGGGGTTAATTCACCCCTCCACTTT. Protein product: CASSSWTGVNSPLHF.

J is TRBJ1-1 and V is TRBV7-2; D is perhaps TRBD1 (6 bases). V was pared by 2 bases and J by 0 bases, with 22 bases between. The CDR3 is made up of 19 amino acids. The V gene's germline CDR1 is SGHTA and CDR2 FQGNSA. The CDR3 here is CASSLTSGLGQRMNTEAFF. The CDR3 DNA reads TGTGCCAGCAGCTTAACCTCGGGGTTGGGACAAAGAATGAACACTGAAGCTTTCTTT.

The sample holds a few counts of this clone. The chain combines TRBV6-6 with TRBJ2-1, with a possible D match to TRBD1 (5 bases). The CDR3 length is 13 residues. Germline lookup yields CDR1 MNHNY and CDR2 SVGAGI (reference sequence). V lost 8 bases and J lost 6, with 14 bases in between. CDR3 bases: TGTGCCAGCGTGTGGGGCGGAGTCAATGAGCAGTTCTTC. Translation gives CASVWGGVNEQFF.

This sequence joins TRBV7-9 and TRBJ2-1; TRBD2 aligns across 10 bases. This CDR3 has 14 residues. Trimming removed 2 bases from V and 9 bases from J; junction bases left unmatched: 4. Per the germline V gene, CDR1 is SEHNR and CDR2 is FQNEAQ (reference sequence). The CDR3: CASSLPASGGEQFF. The CDR3 nucleotides are TGTGCCAGCAGCTTACCGGCTAGCGGGGGTGAGCAGTTCTTC. Full variable domain (remainder filled in from reference TRBV7-9 and TRBJ2-1): DTGVSQNPRHKITKRGQNVTFRCDPISEHNRLYWYRQTLGQGPEFLTYFQNEAQLEKSRLLSDRFSAERPKGSFSTLEIQRTEQGDSAMYLCASSLPASGGEQFFGPGTRLTVL.

The V gene is TRBV19, the J gene TRBJ2-3; the D gene is possibly TRBD1 (6 bases). The CDR3 runs 13 residues. CDR1 is LNHDA and CDR2 is SQIVND in the germline V gene (reference sequence). V shed 6 bases and J shed 7 bases, with 14 bases lying between them. CDR3 DNA sequence: TGTGCCAGTAGAAACCCGGACAGATATACGCAGTATTTT. It yields the protein CASRNPDRYTQYF.

CDR3 region: CASRQQGSSYEQYF. The CDR3 region has the DNA TGTGCCAGCAGACAACAGGGGAGCTCCTACGAGCAGTACTTC. The chain recombines TRBV28 with TRBJ2-7; 7 bases agree with TRBD1. V gave up 6 bases and J gave up 0 bases; unmatched junction bases: 5. The CDR3 runs to 14 residues. Germline CDR1 MDHEN, CDR2 SYDVKM. Full variable domain (rest looked up from reference TRBV28 and TRBJ2-7): DVKVTQSSRYLVKRTGEKVFLECVQDMDHENMFWYRQDPGLGLRLIYFSYDVKMKEKGDIPEGYSVSREKKERFSLILESASTNQTSMYLCASRQQGSSYEQYFGPGTRLTVT.

This chain connects TRBV11-3 to TRBJ2-1; D ambiguous. Trimming cost V 2 bases and J 1 base, with 6 bases left between them. Germline lookup yields CDR1 SGHNT and CDR2 YENEEA. This CDR3 has 14 residues. The CDR3 DNA reads as TGTGCCAGCAGCTTAAGCCAATCCTACAATGAGCAGTTCTTC. As protein: CASSLSQSYNEQFF.

J is TRBJ1-1 and V is TRBV25-1, with no clear D. The CDR3 is made up of 12 amino acids. Germline V CDR1 and CDR2: MGHDK, SYGVNS. The ends were cut back, 2 bases at V and 8 bases at J, with 9 bases in the middle. CDR3 sequence reads: CASSEGRGEAFF. For the CDR3, the DNA is TGTGCCAGCAGTGAAGGAAGAGGGGAAGCTTTCTTT.

The chain carries TRBV28 and TRBJ2-1, with 7 positions matching TRBD2. CDR3 length: 13 residues. CDR1 is MDHEN, CDR2 SYDVKM, per germline. The junction had 3 bases not matched to a gene; V was cut back by 2 bases and J by 8 bases. Written as DNA, the CDR3 is TGTGCCAGCAGTTTAGCGGGAGCCGATGAGCAGTTCTTC. Translating gives CASSLAGADEQFF.

This chain links TRBV14 with TRBJ2-1; D uncertain. Trimming shortened V by 4 bases and J by 7 bases, and 8 bases separated the two germline ends. CDR1 is SGHDN, CDR2 FVKESK, per germline. The CDR3 runs to 12 residues. The CDR3 DNA reads TGTGCCAGCAGCCCGTATATGAATGAGCAGTTCTTC. Protein: CASSPYMNEQFF.

The sample holds one count of this clone. This chain uses TRBV27 with TRBJ2-5, with 8 bases fitting TRBD1. This CDR3 comprises 12 residues. Germline loops: CDR1 MNHEY, CDR2 SMNVEV (reference sequence). The ends lost 6 bases at V and 7 bases at J; junction bases unmatched: 4. DNA for the CDR3: TGTGCCAGCAGCGAACAGGGGGGGACCCAGTACTTC. This sequence encodes CASSEQGGTQYF.

This clone has just a few counts. The CDR3 does not close with the conserved phenylalanine or tryptophan, likely indicating a read error. The DNA is left out, because the CDR3 cannot be placed on it with certainty; the CDR3 is given as TCRdb lists it. This chain connects TRBV27 to TRBJ1-2; the table's D call, TRBD1, has no DNA check behind it. Germline V gene data show CDR1 as MNHEY and CDR2 as SMNVEV (reference sequence). 14 amino acids form the CDR3, both terminal residues included. This CDR3 is CASSRHRDRAFDLS.

The J gene is TRBJ2-7, the V gene TRBV6-6, with 12 positions matching TRBD2. Unmatched junction bases numbered 16, after V lost 5 bases and J lost 2 bases. The CDR3 totals 19 residues. CDR1 and CDR2 from the germline V gene are MNHNY and SVGAGI (reference sequence). CDR3 sequence reads: CASSPLGASGRAETYEQYF. The CDR3 DNA reads as TGTGCCAGCAGTCCCCTTGGGGCTAGCGGGAGGGCTGAAACCTACGAGCAGTACTTC.

This sequence joins TRBV11-3 and TRBJ2-2; tentative D call: TRBD2 (6 bases). Germline values: CDR1 SGHNT, CDR2 YENEEA. The CDR3 covers 14 residues. V lost 2 bases and J 5 bases, leaving 9 bases between the germline ends. The CDR3 protein is CASSLSGGTGELFF. In DNA form, the CDR3 reads TGTGCCAGCAGCTTAAGCGGAGGGACCGGGGAGCTGTTTTTT.

The J gene is TRBJ1-4, the V gene TRBV5-8; 8 positions match TRBD1. This CDR3 comprises 16 residues. J lost 4 bases, V lost 4 bases, and 9 bases had no gene match. Germline lookup yields CDR1 SGHTS and CDR2 YDEGEE. CDR3 nucleotide sequence: TGTGCCAGCAGCCCCTCCGGACAGGGTATTAATGAAAAACTGTTTTTT. Translated: CASSPSGQGINEKLFF. The full variable domain, its missing parts supplied by reference TRBV5-8 and TRBJ1-4, is EAGVTQSPTHLIKTRGQQATLRCSPISGHTSVYWYQQALGLGLQFLLWYDEGEERNRGNFPPRFSGRQFPNYSSELNVNALELEDSALYLCASSPSGQGINEKLFFGSGTQLSVL.